Listed below are T cell receptor beta chains from one sample, sequenced in a study of T cell repertoires in ileal Crohn's disease. Assay used: immunoSEQ multiplex PCR; TCRdb lists only in-frame clones, some missing. The table lists 55,000 to 65,000 clones, 85% to 90% of them singletons, with roughly 2% in the top ten. Sequencing was performed on ileal tissue. The receptors were sampled from an adult with Crohn's disease. The CDR3 runs from the conserved cysteine through the conserved F or W. D genes are given only for firm matches. Only part of the rows carry a size: once, few, many, or a class if the clone is expanded.

>NA|TRBV30|NA|TRBJ1-4
TGTGCCTGGAGGGCGGGGGGCAATGAAAAACTGTTTTTT
CAWRAGGNEKLFF
>NA|TRBV7-6|TRBD1|TRBJ1-5
TGTGCCAGCAGCCCGGGTACAGGGGGCGCTTCTCAGCCCCAGCATTTT
CASSPGTGGASQPQHF
>NA|TRBV30|NA|TRBJ2-5
TGTGCCTGGAGCGTCGGAGAGACCCAGTACTTC
CAWSVGETQYF
>NA|TRBV7-6|NA|TRBJ2-1
TGTGCCAGCAGCTTAAGGCGCGGTGGGAATGAGCAGTTCTTC
CASSLRRGGNEQFF
>NA|TRBV27|TRBD1|TRBJ1-2
TGTGCCAGCAGCCTTTTAGGGACAGGGACTAACTATGGCTACACCTTC
CASSLLGTGTNYGYTF
>NA|TRBV11-3|NA|TRBJ2-7
TGTGCCAGCAGCTTAGAGAGGGTCCTTCCCTACGAGCAGTACTTC
CASSLERVLPYEQYF
>NA|TRBV4-3|TRBD2|TRBJ2-1
TGCGCCAGCAGCCAAGATGGGACTAGCGGGAAATACAATGAGCAGTTCTTC
CASSQDGTSGKYNEQFF
>NA|TRBV15|TRBD1|TRBJ1-3
TGTGCCACCAGCAGCAACAGGGGTTCTGGAAACACCATATATTTT
CATSSNRGSGNTIYF
>NA|TRBV5-1|NA|TRBJ2-2
TGCGCCAGCATGGGACAATCGAACACCGGGGAGCTGTTTTTT
CASMGQSNTGELFF
>NA|TRBV6-5|TRBD1|TRBJ2-2
TGTGCCAGCAGTAAGAGACAGGGTCGCGGGGAGCTGTTTTTT
CASSKRQGRGELFF
>few|TRBV2|NA|TRBJ2-7
TGTGCCAGCAGTCTAGGAGGCCTACTTTCCTACGAGCAGTACTTC
CASSLGGLLSYEQYF
>NA|TRBV7-2|NA|TRBJ1-5
TGTGCCAGCAGCTTATTGAGTAGCATGGGTACGGCCCAGCATTTT
CASSLLSSMGTAQHF
>NA|TRBV10-2|NA|TRBJ1-1
TGCGCCAGCAGGGAAGGGACAGAAGCTTTCTTT
CASREGTEAFF
>NA|TRBV5-4|TRBD2|TRBJ2-1
TGTGCCAGCAGCTCCCCCGGGACTAGCTGGAATGAGCAGTTCTTC
CASSSPGTSWNEQFF
>NA|TRBV4-1|TRBD2|TRBJ2-7
TGCGCCAGCAGCCAAGGACTAGCGGGAGAACGGCAGCCGTACTTC
CASSQGLAGERQPYF
>NA|TRBV10-1|NA|TRBJ2-4
TGCGCCAGCAGTGCCTCGGGGTTAAACATTCAGTACTTC
CASSASGLNIQYF
>NA|TRBV7-9|TRBD1|TRBJ1-2
TGTGCCAGCAGCTTTGGGACAGGGTCCTATGGCTACACCTTC
CASSFGTGSYGYTF
>NA|TRBV5-1|NA|TRBJ2-7
TGCGCCAGCAGTGCAGGTTGGTCCTACGAGCAGTACTTC
CASSAGWSYEQYF
>NA|TRBV2|NA|TRBJ1-5
TGTGCCAGCGGGGGGGAAGGCCAGCCCCAGCATTTT
CASGGEGQPQHF
>NA|TRBV6-5|NA|TRBJ1-1
TGTGCCACCACGGGGGGGGGAGGCACTGAAGCTTTCTTT
CATTGGGGTEAFF
>few|TRBV18|NA|TRBJ1-1
TGTGCCAGCTCGACGGGGGGTTCCTACGTGAACACTGAAGCTTTCTTT
CASSTGGSYVNTEAFF
>few|TRBV19|TRBD1|TRBJ2-7
TGTGCCAGTAGTATTGTACAGGGGTCCTACGAGCAGTACTTC
CASSIVQGSYEQYF
>NA|TRBV5-1|TRBD1|TRBJ1-6
TGCGCCAGCAGCCCGGACAGGGAAGATTCACCCCTCCACTTT
CASSPDREDSPLHF
>NA|TRBV5-4|NA|TRBJ2-5
TGTGCCAGCAGCCAGAAGGGGCGGGGTGAAGAGACCCAGTACTTC
CASSQKGRGEETQYF
>once|TRBV13|TRBD1|TRBJ1-4
TGTGCCAGCAGCGTGAACACCGGGACAGTAGACGAAAAACTGTTTTTT
CASSVNTGTVDEKLFF
>NA|TRBV12-5|TRBD1|TRBJ1-2
TGTGCTAGTGGTTTAGGACCCAGGGGGTCGGGCTACACCTTC
CASGLGPRGSGYTF
>NA|TRBV19|TRBD1|TRBJ1-4
TGTGCCAGCCGCCTTGTCGGGACAGGTGAAAAACTGTTTTTT
CASRLVGTGEKLFF
>NA|TRBV2|TRBD1|TRBJ2-1
TGTGCCAGCAGTTTAGGGACAGCCGATCCGTTCTTC
CASSLGTADPFF
>NA|TRBV11-3|NA|TRBJ2-5
TGTGCCAGCAGCTTAGGACAGTACCAAGAGACCCAGTACTTC
CASSLGQYQETQYF
>NA|TRBV10-2|NA|TRBJ1-1
TGCGCCAGCAGATGGGGAGACACTGAAGCTTTCTTT
CASRWGDTEAFF
>NA|TRBV2|TRBD1|TRBJ1-5
TGTGCCAGCAGATACAGGGGATCGAATCAGCCCCAGCATTTT
CASRYRGSNQPQHF
>NA|TRBV28|TRBD1|TRBJ1-1
TGTGCCAGCAGTCGGACAGGGTCATGGGCTTTCTTT
CASSRTGSWAFF
>NA|TRBV23-1|NA|TRBJ1-6
TGCGCCAGCAGTCAGGGCTCACCCCTCCACTTT
CASSQGSPLHF
>NA|TRBV11-1|TRBD2|TRBJ2-2
TGTGCCAGCAGCTTAGTAGCGGGGGGGAACACCGGGGAGCTGTTTTTT
CASSLVAGGNTGELFF
>NA|TRBV2|NA|TRBJ2-1
TGTGCCAGCAACGAAGGGGCAGGAGACAATGAGCAGTTCTTC
CASNEGAGDNEQFF
>NA|TRBV28|TRBD1|TRBJ2-2
TGTGCCAGCAGTTTATTTTTAAGACAGGGACCTAACACCGGGGAGCTGTTTTTT
CASSLFLRQGPNTGELFF
>NA|TRBV6-6|NA|TRBJ1-1
TGTGCCAGCAGTTTCACAGGGAGTGAAGCTTTCTTT
CASSFTGSEAFF
>NA|TRBV29-1|NA|TRBJ2-4
TGCAGCGGGGTGGTAGGACACCGAAACATTCAGTACTTC
CSGVVGHRNIQYF
>few|TRBV19|TRBD1|TRBJ1-1
TGTGCCAGTAGTAAGATGGACAGGGAGCTAGCTGAAGCTTTCTTT
CASSKMDRELAEAFF
>NA|TRBV5-4|NA|TRBJ1-1
TGTGCCAGCAGCTCACCTGGGACTTTTAACACTGAAGCTTTCTTT
CASSSPGTFNTEAFF
>NA|TRBV5-6|TRBD1|TRBJ1-3
TGTGCCAGCAGCCCGCCGACAGGGGCTGGAAACACCATATATTTT
CASSPPTGAGNTIYF